This entry features one TCR beta chain sequence. The antigen this receptor binds is unknown. No base quality information exists; no much larger clone differs at one position. V has 5 bases trimmed and J has 4 bases trimmed; junction bases matching no gene number 5. The germline V gene gives CDR1 as SGHTA and CDR2 as FQGNSA. Reading from cysteine to phenylalanine, the CDR3 counts 14 amino acids. The CDR3 DNA has 42 bases and is translated from base 1. This record belongs to a study of blood T cell repertoires in COVID-19 (dated by TCRdb to the early 2020s). At the level of the whole study: The collaborator samples originated in the United States, Italy and Spain and spanned the acute and convalescent phases of COVID-19. The material from the prospective study consisted of cDNA or gDNA derived from T cells, B-cell-depleted T cells, or PBMCs. Sample metadata almost always included a de-identified subject ID, COVID-19 status, age in years and sex. Samples came from the ongoing ImmuneRACE study (first 160 participants) plus 1,254 subjects from 6 global collaborators. Where HLA class I and class II types were available, the types were taken from metadata supplied by the sample provider, not from assay-based typing. Subjects who had been exposed to COVID-19, were actively infected with it, or had recovered from it provided the deeply sampled blood TCRbeta repertoires that made up the dataset. The repertoires were released in a freely available public database intended as a resource for research on the immune response to SARS-CoV-2. General findings and caveats noted by the study authors: The quantity of clinical and demographic metadata differed by source and by participant and was supplied without curation.

TCRbeta CDR3 regions were amplified from genomic DNA using the immunoSEQ Assay, a bias-controlled multiplex PCR. The study's processing was this. Within the assay, amplification of reference gene primers was used to estimate how many nucleated cells each sample contained. To quantify the absolute abundance of each unique TCRbeta CDR3 rearrangement, sequence reads were collapsed and filtered. Productive Simpson clonality was computed per sample as the square root of Simpson's diversity index over productive rearrangements. This immuneACCESS table, as held by TCRdb, lists in-frame sequences with V and J called but not all clones. Of the missing ones, under half trace to an unresolved V gene in checked studies; the others have no known cause. The DNA was the basis for D and trimming; V, J and clone size are from that table. In all, the sample holds about 150,000 clones, and around four fifths of those were seen once. The top ten constitute under 3% of the sample.

Each collaborating institution followed its own protocols to collect whole blood in K2EDTA tubes. For TCRbeta analysis, collaborators shipped samples as frozen whole blood, isolated PBMCs, or DNA extracted from either of those sample types. What was sequenced was peripheral blood. This TCR was recovered from a woman aged 40 to 50 with active or convalescent COVID-19. The chain is encoded by TRBV7-2 joined to TRBJ1-2, and 9 junctional nucleotides match TRBD1. CDR3 loop: CASSRPDRGYGYTF. The bases read TGTGCCAGCAGCCGCCCGGACAGGGGCTATGGCTACACCTTC.